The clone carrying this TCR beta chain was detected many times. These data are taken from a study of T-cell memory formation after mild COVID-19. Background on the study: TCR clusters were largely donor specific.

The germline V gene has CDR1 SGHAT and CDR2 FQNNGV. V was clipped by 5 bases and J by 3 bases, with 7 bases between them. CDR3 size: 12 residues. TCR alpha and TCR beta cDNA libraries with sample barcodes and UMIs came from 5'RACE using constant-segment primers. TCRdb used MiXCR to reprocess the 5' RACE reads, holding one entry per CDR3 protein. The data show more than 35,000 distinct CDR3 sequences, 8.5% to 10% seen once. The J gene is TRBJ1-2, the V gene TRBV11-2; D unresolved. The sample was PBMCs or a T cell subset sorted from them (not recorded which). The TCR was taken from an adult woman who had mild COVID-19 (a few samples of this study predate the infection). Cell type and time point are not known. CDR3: CASSPADYGYTF. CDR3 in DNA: TGTGCCAGCAGCCCCGCGGACTATGGCTACACCTTC. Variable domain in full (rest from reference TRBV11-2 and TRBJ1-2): EAGVAQSPRYKIIEKRQSVAFWCNPISGHATLYWYQQILGQGPKLLIQFQNNGVVDDSQLPKDRFSAERLKGVDSTLKIQPAKLEDSAVYLCASSPADYGYTFGSGTRLTVV.